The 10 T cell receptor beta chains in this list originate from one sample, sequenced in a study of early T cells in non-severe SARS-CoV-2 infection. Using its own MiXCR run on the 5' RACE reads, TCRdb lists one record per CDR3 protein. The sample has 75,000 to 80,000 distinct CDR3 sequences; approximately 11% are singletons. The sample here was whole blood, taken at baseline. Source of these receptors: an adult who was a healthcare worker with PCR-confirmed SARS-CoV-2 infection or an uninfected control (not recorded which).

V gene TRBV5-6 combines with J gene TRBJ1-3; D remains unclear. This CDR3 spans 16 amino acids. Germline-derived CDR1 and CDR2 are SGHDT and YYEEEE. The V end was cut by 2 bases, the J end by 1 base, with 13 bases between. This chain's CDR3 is CASSFWVTSSGNTIYF. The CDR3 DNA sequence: TGTGCCAGCAGCTTTTGGGTCACGTCTTCTGGAAACACCATATATTTT.

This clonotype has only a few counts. This chain's CDR3 is CASGELGMGGYTF. CDR3 in DNA: TGTGCCAGCGGCGAGTTAGGGATGGGTGGCTACACCTTC. The chain combines TRBV28 with TRBJ1-2; no reliable D call. Germline CDR1 and CDR2: MDHEN and SYDVKM. Trimming pared 8 bases from V and 7 bases from J, leaving 17 bases between. CDR3 length equals 13 residues.

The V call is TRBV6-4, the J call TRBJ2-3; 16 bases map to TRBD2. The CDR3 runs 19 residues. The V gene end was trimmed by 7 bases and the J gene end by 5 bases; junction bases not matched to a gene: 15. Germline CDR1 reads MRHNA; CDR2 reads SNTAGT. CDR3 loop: CASTVAGTSGGASGDTQYF. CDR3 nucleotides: TGTGCCAGCACCGTAGCCGGGACTAGCGGGGGGGCTTCAGGAGATACGCAGTATTTT.

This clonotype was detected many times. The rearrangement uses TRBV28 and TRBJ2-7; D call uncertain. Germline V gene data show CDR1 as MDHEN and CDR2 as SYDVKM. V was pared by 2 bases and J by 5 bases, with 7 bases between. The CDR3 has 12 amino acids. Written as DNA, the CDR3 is TGTGCCAGCAGTTTAGGGGTAAACGAGCAGTACTTC. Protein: CASSLGVNEQYF.

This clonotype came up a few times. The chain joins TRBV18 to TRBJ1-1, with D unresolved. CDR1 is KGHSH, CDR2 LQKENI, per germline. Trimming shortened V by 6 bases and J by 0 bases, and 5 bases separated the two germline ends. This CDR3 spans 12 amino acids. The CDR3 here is CASSAMNTEAFF. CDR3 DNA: TGTGCCAGCTCCGCCATGAACACTGAAGCTTTCTTT.

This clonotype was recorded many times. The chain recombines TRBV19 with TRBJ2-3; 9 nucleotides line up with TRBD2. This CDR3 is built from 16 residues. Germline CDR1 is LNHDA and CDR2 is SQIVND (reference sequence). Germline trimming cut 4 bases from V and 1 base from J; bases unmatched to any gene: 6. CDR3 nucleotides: TGTGCCAGTAGTACCACTAGCGGGCCCGGCACAGATACGCAGTATTTT. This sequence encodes CASSTTSGPGTDTQYF.

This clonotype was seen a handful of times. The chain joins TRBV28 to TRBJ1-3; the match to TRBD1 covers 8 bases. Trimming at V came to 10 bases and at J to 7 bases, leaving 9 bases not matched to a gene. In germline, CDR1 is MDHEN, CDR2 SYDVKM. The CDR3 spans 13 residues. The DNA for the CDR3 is TGTGCCACCCTCGGGACAGGATCGAACACCATATATTTT. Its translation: CATLGTGSNTIYF.

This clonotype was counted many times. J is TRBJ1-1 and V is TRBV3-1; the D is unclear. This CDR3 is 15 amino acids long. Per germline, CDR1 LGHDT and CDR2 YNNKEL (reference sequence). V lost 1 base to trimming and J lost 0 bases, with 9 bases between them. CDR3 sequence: CASSQVAVMNTEAFF. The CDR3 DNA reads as TGTGCCAGCAGCCAAGTTGCAGTAATGAACACTGAAGCTTTCTTT. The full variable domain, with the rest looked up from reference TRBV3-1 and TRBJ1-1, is DTAVSQTPKYLVTQMGNDKSIKCEQNLGHDTMYWYKQDSKKFLKIMFSYNNKELIINETVPNRFSPKSPDKAHLNLHINSLELGDSAVYFCASSQVAVMNTEAFFGQGTRLTVV.

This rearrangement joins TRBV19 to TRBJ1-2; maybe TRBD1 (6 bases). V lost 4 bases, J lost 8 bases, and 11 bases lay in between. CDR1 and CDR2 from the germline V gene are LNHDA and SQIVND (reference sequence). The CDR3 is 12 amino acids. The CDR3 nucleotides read TGTGCCAGTAGTACCGGGACATACGGCTACACCTTC. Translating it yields CASSTGTYGYTF.

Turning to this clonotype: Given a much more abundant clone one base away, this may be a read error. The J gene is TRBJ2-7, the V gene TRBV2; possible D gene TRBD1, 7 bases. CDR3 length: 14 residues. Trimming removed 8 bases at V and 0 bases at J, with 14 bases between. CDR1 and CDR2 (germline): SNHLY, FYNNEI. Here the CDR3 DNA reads TGTGCCAGCCTGCGGGACAGTGACTCCTACGAGCAGTACTTC. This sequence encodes CASLRDSDSYEQYF. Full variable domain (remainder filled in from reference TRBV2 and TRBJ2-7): EPEVTQTPSHQVTQMGQEVILRCVPISNHLYFYWYRQILGQKVEFLVSFYNNEISEKSEIFDDQFSVERPDGSNFTLKIRSTKLEDSAMYFCASLRDSDSYEQYFGPGTRLTVT.